This T cell receptor (beta chain) was sequenced during a study of Graves' ophthalmopathy and Graves' hyperthyroidism. Concerning this clonotype: The target antigen is unknown.

V lost 4 bases and J 4 bases, leaving 10 bases between the germline ends. CDR3 length: 14 residues. Amplifying from RNA transcripts, the study obtained TCR beta CDR3 regions. The first-round RT-PCR employed HTBI primers together with the Qiagen OneStep RT-PCR kit. A multiplex PCR was then performed as the second round. TCRdb reprocessed the multiplex PCR reads via MiXCR and lists one record per CDR3 protein. Altogether approximately 540,000 distinct CDR3 sequences are present, 35% to 45% being singletons, with the ten largest covering about 4.2%. General study points: Among expanded thyroid clonotypes above 0.001 frequency, most also occurred in blood.

Input material: peripheral blood or thyroid tissue (not recorded which). V gene TRBV12-3 or TRBV12-4 combines with J gene TRBJ1-4, with a possible D match to TRBD1 (5 bases). This TCR derives from an adult man with Graves' hyperthyroidism. The CDR3 bases are TGTGCCAGCAGTTCCATGGGGGGTAATGAAAAACTGTTTTTT. It translates to CASSSMGGNEKLFF.